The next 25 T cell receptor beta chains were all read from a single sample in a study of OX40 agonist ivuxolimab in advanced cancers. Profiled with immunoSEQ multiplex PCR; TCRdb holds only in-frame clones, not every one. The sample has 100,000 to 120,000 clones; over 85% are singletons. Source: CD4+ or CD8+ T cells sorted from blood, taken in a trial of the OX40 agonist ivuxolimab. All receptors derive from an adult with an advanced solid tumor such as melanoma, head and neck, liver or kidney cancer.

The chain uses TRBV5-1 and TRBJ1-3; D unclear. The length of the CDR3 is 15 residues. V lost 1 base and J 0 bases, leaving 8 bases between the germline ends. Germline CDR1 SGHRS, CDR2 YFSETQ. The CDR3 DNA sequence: TGCGCCAGCAGCTTGAGCGTTAGCTCTGGAAACACCATATATTTT. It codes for CASSLSVSSGNTIYF.

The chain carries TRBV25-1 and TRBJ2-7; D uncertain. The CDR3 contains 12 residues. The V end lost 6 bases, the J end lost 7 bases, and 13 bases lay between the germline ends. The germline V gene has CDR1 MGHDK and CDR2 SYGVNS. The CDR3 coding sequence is TGTGCCAGCAGGGGTCGAGCTCGGGAGCAGTACTTC. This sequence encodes CASRGRAREQYF.

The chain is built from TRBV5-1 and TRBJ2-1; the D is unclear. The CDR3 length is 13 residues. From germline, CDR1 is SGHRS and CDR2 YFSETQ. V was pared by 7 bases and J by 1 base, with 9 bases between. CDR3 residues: CASADQSYNEQFF. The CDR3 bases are TGCGCCAGCGCGGACCAATCCTACAATGAGCAGTTCTTC.

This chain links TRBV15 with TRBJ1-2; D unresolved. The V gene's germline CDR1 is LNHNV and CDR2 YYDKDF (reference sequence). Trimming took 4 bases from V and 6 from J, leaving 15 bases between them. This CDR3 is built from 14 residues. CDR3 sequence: CATSTLLGPDGYTF. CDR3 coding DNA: TGTGCCACCAGCACGCTCTTAGGGCCGGATGGCTACACCTTC.

The CDR3 is CASSYLAGHEQYF. The CDR3 bases are TGTGCCAGCAGTTACCTAGCGGGGCACGAGCAGTACTTC. The chain links TRBV6-5 to TRBJ2-7; TRBD2 matches at 9 bases. With 2 bases clipped from V and 5 bases from J, the junction kept 1 base outside the gene matches. CDR1 and CDR2 from the germline V gene are MNHEY and SVGAGI. The CDR3 sequence is 13 residues long.

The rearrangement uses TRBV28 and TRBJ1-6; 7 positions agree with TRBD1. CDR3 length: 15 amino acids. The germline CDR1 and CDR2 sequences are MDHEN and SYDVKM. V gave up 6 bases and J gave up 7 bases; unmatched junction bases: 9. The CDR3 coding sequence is TGTGCCAGCAGATCTCCGGGACAGACAAATTCACCCCTCCACTTT. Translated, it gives CASRSPGQTNSPLHF.

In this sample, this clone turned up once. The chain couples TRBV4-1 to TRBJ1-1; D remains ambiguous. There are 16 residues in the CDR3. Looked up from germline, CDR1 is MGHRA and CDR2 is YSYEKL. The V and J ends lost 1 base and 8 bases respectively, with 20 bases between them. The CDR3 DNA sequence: TGCGCCAGCAGCCAAGGGAAGAGGGTTCAAATCCGGGAAGCTTTCTTT. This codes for CASSQGKRVQIREAFF.

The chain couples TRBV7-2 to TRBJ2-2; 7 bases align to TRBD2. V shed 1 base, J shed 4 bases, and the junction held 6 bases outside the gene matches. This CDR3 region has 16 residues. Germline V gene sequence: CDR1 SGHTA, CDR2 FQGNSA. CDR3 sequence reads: CASSLGGGPSTGELFF. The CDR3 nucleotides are TGTGCCAGCAGCTTAGGCGGGGGTCCGAGCACCGGGGAGCTGTTTTTT.

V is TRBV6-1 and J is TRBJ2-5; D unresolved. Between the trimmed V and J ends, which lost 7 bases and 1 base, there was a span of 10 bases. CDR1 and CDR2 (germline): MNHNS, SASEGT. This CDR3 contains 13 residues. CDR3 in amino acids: CASILRSQETQYF. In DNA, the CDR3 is TGTGCCAGCATCCTCCGCAGCCAAGAGACCCAGTACTTC.

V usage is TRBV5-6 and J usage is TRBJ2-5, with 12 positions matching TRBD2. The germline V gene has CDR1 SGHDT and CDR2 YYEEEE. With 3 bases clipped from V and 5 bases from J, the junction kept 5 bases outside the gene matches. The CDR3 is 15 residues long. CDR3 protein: CASSSSGGAGETQYF. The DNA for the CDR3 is TGTGCCAGCAGCTCTAGCGGGGGGGCCGGGGAGACCCAGTACTTC.

CDR3 residues: CASRGQTNTEAFF. The DNA for the CDR3 is TGTGCCAGCAGAGGACAGACGAACACTGAAGCTTTCTTT. The V call is TRBV6-6, the J call TRBJ1-1; possibly TRBD1 for D (6 bases). The CDR3 spans 13 residues. Germline V lookup: CDR1 MNHNY, CDR2 SVGAGI (reference sequence). V lost 6 bases to trimming and J lost 1 base, with 9 bases between them.

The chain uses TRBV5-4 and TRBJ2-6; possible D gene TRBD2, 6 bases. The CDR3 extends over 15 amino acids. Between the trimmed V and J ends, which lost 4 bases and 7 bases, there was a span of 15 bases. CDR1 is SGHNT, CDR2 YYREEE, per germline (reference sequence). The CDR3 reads CASSRGRERANVLTF. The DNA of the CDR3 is TGTGCCAGCAGCCGAGGACGGGAGCGAGCCAACGTCCTGACTTTC.

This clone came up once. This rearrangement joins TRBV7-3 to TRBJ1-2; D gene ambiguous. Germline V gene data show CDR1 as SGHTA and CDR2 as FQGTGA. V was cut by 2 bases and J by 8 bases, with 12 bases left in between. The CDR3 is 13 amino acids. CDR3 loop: CASSLGDGRGYTF. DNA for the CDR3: TGTGCCAGCAGCTTAGGTGACGGTAGGGGCTACACCTTC.

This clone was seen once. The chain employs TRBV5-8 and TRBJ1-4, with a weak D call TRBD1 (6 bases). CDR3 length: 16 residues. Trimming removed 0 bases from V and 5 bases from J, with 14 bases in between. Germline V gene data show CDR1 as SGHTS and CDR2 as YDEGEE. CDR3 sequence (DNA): TGTGCCAGCAGCTTGGTTCGGGGGGCCGGGAATGAAAAACTGTTTTTT. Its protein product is CASSLVRGAGNEKLFF. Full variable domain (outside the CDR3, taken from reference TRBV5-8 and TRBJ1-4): EAGVTQSPTHLIKTRGQQATLRCSPISGHTSVYWYQQALGLGLQFLLWYDEGEERNRGNFPPRFSGRQFPNYSSELNVNALELEDSALYLCASSLVRGAGNEKLFFGSGTQLSVL.

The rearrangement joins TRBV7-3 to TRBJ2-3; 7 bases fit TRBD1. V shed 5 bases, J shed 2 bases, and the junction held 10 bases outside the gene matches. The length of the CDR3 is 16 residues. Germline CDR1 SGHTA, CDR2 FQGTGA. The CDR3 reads CASSLRAGGYTDTQYF. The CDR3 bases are TGTGCCAGCAGCCTGAGGGCAGGGGGTTACACAGATACGCAGTATTTT.

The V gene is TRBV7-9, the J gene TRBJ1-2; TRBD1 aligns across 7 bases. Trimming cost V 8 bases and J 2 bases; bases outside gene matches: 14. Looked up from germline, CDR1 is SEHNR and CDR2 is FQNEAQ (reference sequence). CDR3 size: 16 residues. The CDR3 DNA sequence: TGTGCCAGCTACTACGGAGCGGGGACAGTCAACTATGGCTACACCTTC. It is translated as CASYYGAGTVNYGYTF.

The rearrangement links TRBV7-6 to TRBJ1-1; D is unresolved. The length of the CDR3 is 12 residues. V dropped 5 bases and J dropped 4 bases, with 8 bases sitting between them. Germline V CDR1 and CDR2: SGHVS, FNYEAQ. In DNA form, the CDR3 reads TGTGCCAGCAGCCCTGGGCCCACTGAAGCTTTCTTT. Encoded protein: CASSPGPTEAFF.

This chain's CDR3 is CASSLASGGGEQYF. In nucleotides, the CDR3 is TGCGCCAGCAGCTTGGCCAGCGGAGGGGGAGAGCAGTACTTC. V and J are TRBV5-1 and TRBJ2-7; the D gene could be TRBD1 or TRBD2 (6 bases each). V lost 0 bases and J lost 7, with 14 bases in between. This CDR3 comprises 14 residues. The V gene's germline CDR1 is SGHRS and CDR2 YFSETQ.

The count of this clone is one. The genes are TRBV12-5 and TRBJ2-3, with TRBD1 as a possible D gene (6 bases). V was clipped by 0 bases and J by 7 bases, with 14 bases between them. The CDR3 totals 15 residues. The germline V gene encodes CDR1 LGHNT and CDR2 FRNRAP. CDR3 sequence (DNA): TGTGCTAGTGGTTTGGTACGAGACAGGTCTTATACGCAGTATTTT. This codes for CASGLVRDRSYTQYF.

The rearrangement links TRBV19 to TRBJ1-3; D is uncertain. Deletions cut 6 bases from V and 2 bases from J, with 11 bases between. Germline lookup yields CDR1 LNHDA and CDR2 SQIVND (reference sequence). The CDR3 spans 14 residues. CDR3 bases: TGTGCCAGTAGACGTCAGGCGGCTGGAAACACCATATATTTT. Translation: CASRRQAAGNTIYF.

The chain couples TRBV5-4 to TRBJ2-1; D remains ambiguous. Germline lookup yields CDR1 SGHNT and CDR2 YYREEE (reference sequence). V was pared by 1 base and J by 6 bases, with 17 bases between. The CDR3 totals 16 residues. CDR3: CASSLQSQLSFNEQFF. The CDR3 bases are TGTGCCAGCAGCTTGCAAAGCCAGCTTTCTTTCAATGAGCAGTTCTTC.

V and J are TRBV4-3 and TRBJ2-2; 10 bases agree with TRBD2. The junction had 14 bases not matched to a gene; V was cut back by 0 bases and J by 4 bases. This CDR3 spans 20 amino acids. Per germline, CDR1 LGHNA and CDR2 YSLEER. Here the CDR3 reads CASSQDYRAGGPRGTGELFF. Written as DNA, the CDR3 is TGCGCCAGCAGCCAAGATTACCGAGCGGGAGGGCCGCGCGGCACCGGGGAGCTGTTTTTT.

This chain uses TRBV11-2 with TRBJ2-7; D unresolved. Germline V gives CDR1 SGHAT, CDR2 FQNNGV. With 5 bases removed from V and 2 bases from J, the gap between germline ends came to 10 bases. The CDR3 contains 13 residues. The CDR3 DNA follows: TGTGCCAGCAGCCCGACACCGACCTACGAGCAGTACTTC. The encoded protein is CASSPTPTYEQYF.

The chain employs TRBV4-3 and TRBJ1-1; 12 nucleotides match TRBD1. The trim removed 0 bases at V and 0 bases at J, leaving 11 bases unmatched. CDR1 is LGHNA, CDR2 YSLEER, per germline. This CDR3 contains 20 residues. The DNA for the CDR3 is TGCGCCAGCAGCCAAGATCGCGGGACAGGGGGCAACTTTATGAACACTGAAGCTTTCTTT. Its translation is CASSQDRGTGGNFMNTEAFF.

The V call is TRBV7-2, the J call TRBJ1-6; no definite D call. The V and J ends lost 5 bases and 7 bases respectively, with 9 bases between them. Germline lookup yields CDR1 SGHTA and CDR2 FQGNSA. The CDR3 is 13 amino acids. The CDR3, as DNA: TGTGCCAGCAGCCCTGGACTCAATTCACCCCTCCACTTT. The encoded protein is CASSPGLNSPLHF.